A single sample gave rise to the 10 T cell receptor beta chains below, sequenced in a study of cytomegalovirus exposure and HLA in healthy donors. Produced via immunoSEQ multiplex PCR; TCRdb's table is partial and in-frame only. The table records about 330,000 clones, about nine tenths of them present only once. The sequencing input was PBMCs. All receptors derive from a woman between 25 and 40 years old in good health and CMV-seropositive.

This clone came up a few times. The chain carries TRBV11-2 and TRBJ2-7; possibly TRBD1 for D (6 bases). V was shortened by 6 bases and J by 2 bases, with 17 bases between the two germline ends. CDR1 and CDR2 (germline): SGHAT, FQNNGV. This CDR3 spans 15 amino acids. This CDR3 reads CASRPITGTPYEQYF. CDR3 DNA: TGTGCCAGCAGGCCCATAACCGGGACACCCTACGAGCAGTACTTC.

A note on this clone: This sample includes further DNA sequences coding for the same CDR3. As DNA, the CDR3 is TGTGCCAGCAGCGTTACTAGCGGGAGTTACGAGCAGTACTTC. Encoded protein: CASSVTSGSYEQYF. The chain uses TRBV7-2 and TRBJ2-7, with 11 bases identical to TRBD2. CDR1 and CDR2 (germline): SGHTA, FQGNSA. V was pared by 5 bases and J by 4 bases, with 4 bases of the junction left unmatched. The CDR3 totals 14 residues.

The gene calls are TRBV9 and TRBJ2-7, with D perhaps TRBD1 or TRBD2 (6 bases each). Germline CDR1 is SGDLS and CDR2 is YYNGEE. The CDR3 runs 15 residues. The germline V and J ends were trimmed by 0 bases and 6 bases, with 16 bases remaining between them. The CDR3 sequence is CASSVASGGLAEQYF. The DNA of the CDR3 is TGTGCCAGCAGCGTAGCTTCCGGGGGCCTTGCCGAGCAGTACTTC.

The rearrangement uses TRBV16 and TRBJ1-5, with D possibly TRBD1 on 5 matching bases. Per germline, CDR1 KGHSY and CDR2 FQNENV. This CDR3 is 14 amino acids long. V shed 3 bases and J shed 2 bases, with 8 bases lying between them. The CDR3 nucleotides read TGTGCCAGCAGCCAGCAGGGTGGCAATCAGCCCCAGCATTTT. Encoded protein: CASSQQGGNQPQHF.

This sequence joins TRBV9 and TRBJ1-2, with 9 positions matching TRBD1. The CDR3 spans 15 residues. Unmatched junction bases numbered 4, after V lost 0 bases and J lost 4 bases. The germline CDR1 and CDR2 sequences are SGDLS and YYNGEE. The CDR3 region is CASSVAGQGGYGYTF. For the CDR3, the DNA is TGTGCCAGCAGCGTAGCGGGACAGGGAGGCTATGGCTACACCTTC.

This clone has just one count. The chain links TRBV13 to TRBJ2-7, with 13 bases fitting TRBD2. The CDR3 is 17 amino acids. V trimming: 5 bases; J trimming: 5 bases; junction bases outside the gene matches: 12. Germline CDR1 reads PRHDT; CDR2 reads FYEKMQ (reference sequence). The CDR3 loop is CASSTLWTSGRSHEQYF. The DNA of the CDR3 is TGTGCCAGCAGCACTTTGTGGACTAGCGGGAGATCCCACGAGCAGTACTTC.

This chain connects TRBV6-5 to TRBJ2-5, with no clear D. The germline V gene has CDR1 MNHEY and CDR2 SVGAGI. The CDR3 runs to 14 residues. Trimming removed 6 bases from V and 1 base from J, with 12 bases in between. The CDR3 DNA reads as TGTGCCAGCAGAGGCCCGGGCGGCCAAGAGACCCAGTACTTC. This translates into CASRGPGGQETQYF.

J is TRBJ1-3 and V is TRBV2; D might be TRBD1 (5 bases). CDR3 length: 13 amino acids. Trimming removed 8 bases at V and 4 bases at J, with 12 bases between. Germline loops: CDR1 SNHLY, CDR2 FYNNEI. This CDR3 is CASRLGVGNTIYF. CDR3 DNA sequence: TGTGCCAGCCGGTTAGGGGTCGGAAACACCATATATTTT.

Concerning this clone itself: The junction departs from the called germline gene at one end, perhaps through a read error. The rearrangement links TRBV5-1 to TRBJ1-1; perhaps TRBD1 as D (6 bases). CDR3 length: 12 residues. From germline, CDR1 is SGHRS and CDR2 YFSETQ. The CDR3 region has the DNA TGCGCCAACAGCTTGGAAGGGACAGAAGCTTTCTTT. It translates to CANSLEGTEAFF. The whole variable domain, remainder taken from reference TRBV5-1 and TRBJ1-1, is KAGVTQTPRYLIKTRGQQVTLSCSPISGHRSVSWYQQTPGQGLQFLFEYFSETQRNKGNFPGRFSGRQFSNSRSEMNVSTLELGDSALYLCANSLEGTEAFFGQGTRLTVV.

V usage is TRBV4-2 and J usage is TRBJ2-2; tentative D call: TRBD1 (5 bases). This CDR3 region has 13 residues. Trimming removed 0 bases from V and 10 bases from J, with 9 bases in between. CDR1 is LGHNA, CDR2 YNFKEQ, per germline. CDR3 protein: CASSQEGPAELFF. The DNA for the CDR3 is TGTGCCAGCAGCCAAGAGGGGCCCGCGGAGCTGTTTTTT.